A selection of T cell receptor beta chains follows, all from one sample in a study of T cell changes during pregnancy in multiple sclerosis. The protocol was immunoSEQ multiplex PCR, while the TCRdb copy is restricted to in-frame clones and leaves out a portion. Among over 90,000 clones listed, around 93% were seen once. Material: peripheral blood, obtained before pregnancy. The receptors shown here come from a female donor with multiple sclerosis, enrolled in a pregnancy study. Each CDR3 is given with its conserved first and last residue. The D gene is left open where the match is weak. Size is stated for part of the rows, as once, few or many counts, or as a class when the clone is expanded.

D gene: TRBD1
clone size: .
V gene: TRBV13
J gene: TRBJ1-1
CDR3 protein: CASSYPGGPVMNTEAFF
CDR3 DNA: TGTGCCAGCAGCTACCCAGGGGGCCCTGTTATGAACACTGAAGCTTTCTTT

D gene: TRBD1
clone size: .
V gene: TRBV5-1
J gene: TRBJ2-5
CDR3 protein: CASSLGQGAGETQYF
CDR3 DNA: TGCGCCAGCAGCCTGGGACAGGGGGCAGGAGAGACCCAGTACTTC

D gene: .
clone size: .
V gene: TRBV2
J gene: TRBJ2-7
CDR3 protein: CASRQVASAYYEQYF
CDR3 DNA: TGTGCCAGCAGACAAGTGGCTAGCGCTTACTACGAGCAGTACTTC

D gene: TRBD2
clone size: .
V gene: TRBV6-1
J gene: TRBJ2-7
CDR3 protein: CASSEKAGGAYEQYF
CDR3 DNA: TGTGCCAGCAGTGAAAAGGCGGGGGGGGCCTACGAGCAGTACTTC

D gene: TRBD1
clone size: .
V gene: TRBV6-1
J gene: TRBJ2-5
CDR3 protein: CASSDMTGWETQYF
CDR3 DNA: TGTGCCAGCAGTGATATGACAGGGTGGGAGACCCAGTACTTC

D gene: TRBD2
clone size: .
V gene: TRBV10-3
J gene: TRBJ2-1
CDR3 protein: CAIRAGVEDNEQFF
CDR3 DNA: TGTGCCATTAGAGCGGGAGTAGAAGACAATGAGCAGTTCTTC

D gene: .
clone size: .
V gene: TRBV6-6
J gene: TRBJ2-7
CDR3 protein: CASRQKGALTHEQYF
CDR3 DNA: TGTGCCAGCAGACAAAAAGGGGCGCTGACCCACGAGCAGTACTTC

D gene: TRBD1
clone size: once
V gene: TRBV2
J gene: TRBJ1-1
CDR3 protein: CASSENPGGNTEAFF
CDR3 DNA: TGTGCCAGCAGTGAAAATCCAGGGGGAAACACTGAAGCTTTCTTT

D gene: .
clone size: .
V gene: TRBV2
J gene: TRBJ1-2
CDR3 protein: CASSVVGTSGGYTF
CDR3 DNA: TGTGCCAGCAGTGTGGTGGGGACGAGCGGGGGCTACACCTTC

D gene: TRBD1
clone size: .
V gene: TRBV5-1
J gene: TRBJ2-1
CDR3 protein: CASSLAQGAGEQFF
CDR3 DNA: TGCGCCAGCAGCTTGGCGCAGGGGGCCGGTGAGCAGTTCTTC

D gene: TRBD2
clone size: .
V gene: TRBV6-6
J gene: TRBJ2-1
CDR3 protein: CASSLSGKGDEQFF
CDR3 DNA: TGTGCCAGCAGTCTTAGCGGGAAAGGCGATGAGCAGTTCTTC

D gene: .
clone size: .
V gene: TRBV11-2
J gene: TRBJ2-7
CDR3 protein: CASSLVRTPGQGHHEQYF
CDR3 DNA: TGTGCCAGCAGCTTGGTAAGGACCCCGGGTCAGGGCCACCACGAGCAGTACTTC

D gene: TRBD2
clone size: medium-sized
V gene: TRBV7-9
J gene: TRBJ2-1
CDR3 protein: CASSQGGLAGSRNEQFF
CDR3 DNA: TGTGCCAGCAGCCAAGGGGGGCTAGCGGGATCCCGCAATGAGCAGTTCTTC

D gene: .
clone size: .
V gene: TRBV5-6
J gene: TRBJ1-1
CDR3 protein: CASSLPGMNTEAFF
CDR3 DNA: TGTGCCAGCAGCTTGCCGGGGATGAACACTGAAGCTTTCTTT

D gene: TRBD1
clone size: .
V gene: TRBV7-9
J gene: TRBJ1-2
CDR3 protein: CASSLDDRVGYTF
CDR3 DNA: TGTGCCAGCAGCTTAGACGACAGGGTTGGCTACACCTTC

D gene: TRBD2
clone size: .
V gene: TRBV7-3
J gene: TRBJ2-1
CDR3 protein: CASSPGLIRGNEQFF
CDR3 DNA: TGTGCCAGCAGCCCGGGACTAATACGAGGGAATGAGCAGTTCTTC

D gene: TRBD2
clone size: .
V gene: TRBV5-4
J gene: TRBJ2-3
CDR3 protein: CASSRLGAGSTDTQYF
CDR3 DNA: TGTGCCAGCAGCCGTTTGGGAGCGGGGAGCACAGATACGCAGTATTTT

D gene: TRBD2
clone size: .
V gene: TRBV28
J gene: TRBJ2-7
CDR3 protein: CASSFSGRILEQYF
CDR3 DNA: TGTGCCAGCAGTTTTAGCGGGAGGATCCTCGAGCAGTACTTC

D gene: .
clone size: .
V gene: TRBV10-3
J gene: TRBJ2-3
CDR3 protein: CAISGRGANTDTQYF
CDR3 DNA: TGTGCCATCAGTGGCAGGGGGGCGAACACAGATACGCAGTATTTT

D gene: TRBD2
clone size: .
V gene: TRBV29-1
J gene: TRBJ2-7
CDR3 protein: CSVLGLAGTYEQYF
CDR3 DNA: TGCAGCGTCTTGGGACTAGCGGGAACTTACGAGCAGTACTTC

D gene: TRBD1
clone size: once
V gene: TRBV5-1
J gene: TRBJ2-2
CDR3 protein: CATRQGVYTGELFF
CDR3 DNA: TGCGCCACCCGACAGGGGGTTTACACCGGGGAGCTGTTTTTT

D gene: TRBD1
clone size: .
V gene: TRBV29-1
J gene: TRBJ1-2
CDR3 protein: CSVETGDYGYTF
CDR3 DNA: TGCAGCGTTGAGACAGGGGACTATGGCTACACCTTC

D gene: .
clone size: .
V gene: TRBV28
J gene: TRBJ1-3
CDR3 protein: CASSLNSERNTIYF
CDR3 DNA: TGTGCCAGCAGTTTGAATAGCGAGAGAAACACCATATATTTT

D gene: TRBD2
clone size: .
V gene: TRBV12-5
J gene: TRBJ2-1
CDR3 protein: CASGVSGGANEQFF
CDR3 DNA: TGTGCTAGTGGCGTTAGCGGGGGGGCAAATGAGCAGTTCTTC

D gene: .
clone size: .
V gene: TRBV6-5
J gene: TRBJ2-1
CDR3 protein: CASSSSVPREYNEQFF
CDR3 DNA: TGTGCCAGCAGTTCCTCAGTTCCCCGAGAGTATAATGAGCAGTTCTTC

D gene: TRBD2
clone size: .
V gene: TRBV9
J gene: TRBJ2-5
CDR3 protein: CASSVAGLAGQETQYF
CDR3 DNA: TGTGCCAGCAGCGTAGCAGGGCTAGCGGGGCAAGAGACCCAGTACTTC

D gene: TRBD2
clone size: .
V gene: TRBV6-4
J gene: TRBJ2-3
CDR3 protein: CASSLAGETDTQYF
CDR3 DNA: TGTGCCAGCTCTCTGGCGGGAGAAACGGATACGCAGTATTTT

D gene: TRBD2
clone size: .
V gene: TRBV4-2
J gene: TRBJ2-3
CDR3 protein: CASSQASGGTDTQYF
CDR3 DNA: TGTGCCAGCAGCCAAGCTAGCGGGGGAACAGATACGCAGTATTTT

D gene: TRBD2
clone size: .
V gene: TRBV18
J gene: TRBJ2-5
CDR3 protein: CASSPMAGGQETQYF
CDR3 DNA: TGTGCCAGCTCACCAATGGCGGGGGGACAAGAGACCCAGTACTTC

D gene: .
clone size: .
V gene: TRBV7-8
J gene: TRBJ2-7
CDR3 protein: CASSLGKDSRREQYF
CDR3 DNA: TGTGCCAGCAGCTTAGGCAAGGACAGCCGAAGAGAGCAGTACTTC

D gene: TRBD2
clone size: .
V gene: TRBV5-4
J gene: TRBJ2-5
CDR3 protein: CASSFSGGRETQYF
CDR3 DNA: TGTGCCAGCAGCTTTTCGGGAGGAAGAGAGACCCAGTACTTC

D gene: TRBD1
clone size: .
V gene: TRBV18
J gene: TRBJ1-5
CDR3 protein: CASSPLPGQGNQPQHF
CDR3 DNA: TGTGCCAGCTCACCGCTACCGGGACAGGGAAATCAGCCCCAGCATTTT

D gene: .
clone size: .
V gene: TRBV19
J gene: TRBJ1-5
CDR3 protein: CASRPRGAINQPQHF
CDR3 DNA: TGTGCCAGTCGCCCTCGAGGTGCAATCAATCAGCCCCAGCATTTT